This TCR beta chain was obtained from a study of T cells after yellow fever vaccination. The authors made TCR cDNA by 5'RACE template switching, adding a universal primer site and UMIs. TCRdb used MiXCR to reprocess the 5' RACE reads, holding one entry per CDR3 protein. This table has a few hundred thousand distinct CDR3 sequences, roughly 6.1% appearing once. Worth noting for this clonotype: Its antigen is undetermined.

Trimming cost V 2 bases and J 3 bases, with 26 bases left between them. This CDR3 contains 19 residues. Germline V lookup: CDR1 SGHAT, CDR2 FQNNGV. The study's findings and limits: Compared with primary, the secondary response was weaker and peaked at day 5, not 15. CD4 and CD8 compartments shared a small share of clonotypes. Post-booster repertoires again held most primary-vaccination clones (96% CD4, 75% to 90% CD8).

The rearrangement joins TRBV11-2 to TRBJ2-7; D might be TRBD1 (6 bases). The source of this sequence is a man aged 25-45 years who received the YFV17D yellow fever vaccine. The specimen was PBMCs, collected 5 days after the yellow fever booster vaccination. The CDR3: CASSLSGTPSSVRGYEQYF. The CDR3, as DNA: TGTGCCAGCAGCTTATCCGGGACACCCTCGTCGGTCCGCGGCTACGAGCAGTACTTC.